Listed here are 7 T cell receptor beta chains from one sample, sequenced in a study of T cell responses to AZD1222 COVID-19 vaccine. Some clones are missing from TCRdb's copy, which holds only in-frame ones; the method was immunoSEQ multiplex PCR. Altogether roughly 92,000 clones are present, 85% to 90% being singletons, with the ten largest covering about 5%. Specimen: peripheral blood, collected 28 days after the second AZD1222 dose. Source of these receptors: an adult who received the AZD1222 COVID-19 vaccine.

The chain combines TRBV11-2 with TRBJ2-3; D not certain. Trimming left V 0 bases short and J 4 bases short, with 5 bases between. Looked up from germline, CDR1 is SGHAT and CDR2 is FQNNGV. CDR3 length: 13 amino acids. CDR3 amino acids: CASSLDGPDTQYF. For the CDR3, the DNA is TGTGCCAGCAGCTTAGATGGGCCAGATACGCAGTATTTT.

The chain has TRBV27 and TRBJ2-7; D possibly corresponds to TRBD1 (6 bases). Per germline, CDR1 MNHEY and CDR2 SMNVEV (reference sequence). Between the trimmed V and J ends, which lost 2 bases and 1 base, there was a span of 9 bases. This CDR3 is built from 14 residues. The CDR3 protein is CASSLARGSYEQYF. The CDR3 DNA sequence: TGTGCCAGCAGTTTAGCCAGGGGATCCTACGAGCAGTACTTC.

The chain uses TRBV5-4 and TRBJ2-2, with unresolved D. The CDR3 loop spans 14 amino acids. Germline assignment: CDR1 SGHNT and CDR2 YYREEE (reference sequence). V lost 0 bases and J 1 base, leaving 4 bases between the germline ends. The CDR3 DNA is TGTGCCAGCAGCTTGGACGGGAACACCGGGGAGCTGTTTTTT. Its translation is CASSLDGNTGELFF.

The CDR3 reads CASSRPGTGAYEQYF. CDR3 DNA: TGTGCCAGCAGCCGCCCCGGGACAGGGGCCTACGAGCAGTACTTC. The genes are TRBV5-4 and TRBJ2-7, with 10 bases aligning to TRBD1. CDR1 is SGHNT and CDR2 is YYREEE in the germline V gene (reference sequence). Trimming at V came to 4 bases and at J to 2 bases, leaving 6 bases not matched to a gene. The CDR3 sequence is 15 residues long.

The chain joins TRBV12-5 to TRBJ1-1, with a weak D call TRBD1 (5 bases). V was trimmed by 3 bases and J by 7 bases, leaving 9 bases between them. CDR1 LGHNT and CDR2 FRNRAP come from the germline V gene. The CDR3 sequence is 12 residues long. CDR3 amino acids: CASGFGGNEAFF. As DNA, the CDR3 is TGTGCTAGTGGTTTTGGGGGGAATGAAGCTTTCTTT.

The gene calls are TRBV6-2 or TRBV6-3 and TRBJ2-3; perhaps TRBD2 as D (5 bases). The germline CDR1 and CDR2 sequences are MNHEY and SVGEGT. V dropped 3 bases and J dropped 2 bases, with 30 bases sitting between them. This CDR3 is built from 21 residues. The CDR3 here is CASSYFGVPGSKASITDTQYF. The CDR3 DNA reads as TGTGCCAGCAGTTATTTCGGGGTACCTGGCAGCAAGGCTAGTATCACAGATACGCAGTATTTT.

The chain is built from TRBV27 and TRBJ2-4, with 10 nucleotides matching TRBD1. V was pared by 5 bases and J by 7 bases, with 8 bases of the junction left unmatched. Germline CDR1 MNHEY, CDR2 SMNVEV (reference sequence). The CDR3 runs 15 residues. The CDR3 nucleotides are TGTGCCAGCAGTGGGGACAGGGGAGGCGGGAACATTCAGTACTTC. This codes for CASSGDRGGGNIQYF.